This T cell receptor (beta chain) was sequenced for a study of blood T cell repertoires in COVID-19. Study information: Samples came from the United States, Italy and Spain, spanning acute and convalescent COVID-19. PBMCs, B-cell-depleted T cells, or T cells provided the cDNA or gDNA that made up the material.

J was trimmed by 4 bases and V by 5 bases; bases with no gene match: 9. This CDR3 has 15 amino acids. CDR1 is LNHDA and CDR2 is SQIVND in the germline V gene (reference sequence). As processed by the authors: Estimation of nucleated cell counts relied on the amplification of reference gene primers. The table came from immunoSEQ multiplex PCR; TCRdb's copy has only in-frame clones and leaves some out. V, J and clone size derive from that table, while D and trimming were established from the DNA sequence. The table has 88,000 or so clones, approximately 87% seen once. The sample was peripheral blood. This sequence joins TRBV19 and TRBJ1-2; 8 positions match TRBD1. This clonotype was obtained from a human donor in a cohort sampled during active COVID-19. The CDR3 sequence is CASSSDRGRSYGYTF. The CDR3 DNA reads TGTGCCAGTAGTTCCGACAGGGGTCGCAGCTATGGCTACACCTTC.